This TCR beta chain was retrieved from a study of T cells after yellow fever vaccination (dated by TCRdb to between 2019 and 2020). With respect to the entire study: The SMART-Seq v4 Ultra Low Input RNA kit was used to prepare libraries from fractions with low cell numbers. Two healthy male donors made up the cohort, one aged 18 to 30 years and the other aged 30 to 39 years. To track T-cell clones before and after primary and booster YFV17D yellow fever vaccination, bulk TCR alpha and beta repertoires were sequenced longitudinally. Blood samples were taken at several timepoints before and after primary and secondary immunization, and bulk PBMC replicates and cell subsets were isolated. Broader findings and caveats from the paper: Compared with the primary T-cell response, the secondary T-cell response was faster but weaker, reaching its peak on day 5 rather than on day 15. Because only a couple of donors were included in the study, the extent to which the findings can be generalized is limited. A small share of clonotypes occurred in both CD4 and CD8 compartments, likely arising from convergent recombination. Most clones expanded after primary vaccination were re-detected after the booster (almost 97% of CD4 and around nine tenths of CD8), suggesting broad memory maintenance. Computational filtering was needed because FACS-sorted repertoires could contain abundant contaminating clonotypes from the bulk population.

On this clonotype: It lacks a known antigen. Base qualities are not recorded, but no much larger clone differs from it by a single base.

The CDR3 numbers 14 residues from cysteine through phenylalanine. Just CDR3 DNA is preserved here, 42 bases in frame from base 1. CDR1 and CDR2, per the germline V gene (reference sequence), are SEHNR and FQNEAQ. V is reduced by 6 bases and J by 1 base, leaving a spacing of 9 bases between them. In the paper's terms, the treatment or condition label means: live attenuated yellow fever vaccine strain. At each blood-draw timepoint, two biological replicates of bulk PBMCs were obtained. PBMCs were isolated from peripheral blood using a standard Ficoll-Paque protocol. TriZol was used to extract RNA from bulk PBMCs, from CD4 and CD8 fractions, and from dextramer-positive and dextramer-negative fractions. TCR cDNA was synthesized by 5'RACE template switching, which introduced a universal primer site and unique molecular identifiers. Priming for cDNA synthesis came from both the TCR alpha and TCR beta constant segments. Library amplification used two PCR steps, and the second PCR step added sample barcodes and sequencing adapters. Sequencing of libraries was performed on Illumina HiSeq 2500 (2x100 bp) or NovaSeq (2x150 bp). The paper's processing steps were these. MIGEC was used to demultiplex reads and collapse the reads into UMI consensus sequences, and MiXCR was used for V(D)J alignment. Vaccine-responding clonotypes were identified with edgeR using replicate PBMC samples, with FDR below 0.01 and a log2 fold change above 5 up to day 15 being required. Each bulk clonotype received a CD4 or CD8 identity based on whether the sequenced CD4 or CD8 repertoire contained that clonotype at higher abundance. In-frame beta chains were kept once TCRdb had trimmed the public reads at Q25 with fastp and called clones with MiXCR. Each entry is one CDR3 protein sequence, shown with its most common DNA and genes. The authors' filters were not applied to this entry. The sample has approximately 510,000 distinct CDR3 sequences on record, about a fifth of them singletons. Clones ranked in the top ten supply around 16% of the sample.

The chain joins TRBV7-9 to TRBJ2-2; the D gene is perhaps TRBD1, from 6 matching bases. The source material was PBMCs, sampled roughly 20 days after the first yellow fever vaccination. The TCR sequence derives from a man aged 18 to 35 who received the YFV17D yellow fever vaccine. At the DNA level, the sequence is TGTGCCAGCAGACAGGGCCAGAACACCGGGGAGCTGTTTTTT. Its protein product is CASRQGQNTGELFF.